What follows is one T cell receptor (beta chain) and its context. This clone came up a few times. Its antigen is currently not known. No much larger clone is present one base from it, and per-base qualities are unavailable. This specimen belongs to a study of PD-L1 blockade in urothelial cancer (dated by TCRdb to about 2017). For the study in its entirety: Every patient began therapy around 2014 and was given atezolizumab 1,200 mg intravenously every 3 weeks. Patients had an ECOG performance status of 0 or 1 and had received between 0 and 3 prior chemotherapy regimens. A median of around 150,000 T cells and roughly 80,000 unique TCRs was obtained from blood samples, and a median clonality of approximately 0.086 was observed. Blood samples were analyzed 3 weeks after the start of treatment (second dose) and 6 weeks after the start of treatment. About 90% of the 29 patients were males with bladder-origin urothelial cancer, and about 60% of the 29 reported a prior smoking history. Around 29 patients had pretreatment blood TCR-seq, some 25 had at least one posttreatment blood collection, and some 25 had tumor TCR-seq. Pretreatment tumor samples, along with matched peripheral blood collected serially before and after atezolizumab treatment, underwent TCR sequencing. Durable clinical benefit was achieved by nine patients and was not achieved by 20 patients. Durable clinical benefit was defined as progression-free survival longer than 6 months, and TCR features were also tested against progression-free and overall survival. In the same patients who had TCR sequencing, pretreatment tumors also underwent whole exome sequencing and RNA sequencing. An exploratory multi-omic analysis was conducted of the somatic, immune and clinical correlates of response to PD-L1 blockade with atezolizumab in urothelial cancer. Points the paper makes about the study in general: Because the sample size was small (n ≈ 27) and many exploratory analyses were performed, the results are intended to be hypothesis-generating. Among patients with durable benefit, tumor-associated TCR clones showed greater expansion in peripheral blood 3 weeks after treatment started (n ≈ 22, p = 0.022). A pretreatment peripheral blood TCR clonality below the median was linked to improved progression-free and overall survival.

Taken with the paper, the label for time point translates to: pretreatment peripheral blood. The cohort included roughly 29 patients with locally advanced or metastatic urothelial carcinoma who were treated at Memorial Sloan Kettering on a trial protocol. Peripheral blood mononuclear cells were collected pretreatment and during treatment, with between 1 and 8 total time points per patient. The Qiagen DNeasy Blood extraction kit was used to purify genomic DNA from total PBMCs and tumor samples. PBMCs were collected pretreatment and during treatment, and were isolated and stored as previously described. Synthetic TCR analog templates were spiked into each PCR so that absolute template abundance could be estimated from read counts. The immunoSEQ assay was used to amplify TCRbeta CDR3 regions from genomic DNA with bias-controlled V and J gene primers. Rearranged TCRbeta segments were sequenced at approximately 20X coverage. As for the original processing: Sequencing errors were corrected by clustering, and CDR3s were annotated against IMGT so that V, D and J genes could be assigned. Only productive TCRbeta rearrangements were used in downstream analyses, excluding out-of-frame or stop-codon sequences. Clonality was computed as one minus Shannon entropy normalized by the log of the number of unique productive sequences. Fisher's exact test with Benjamini-Hochberg correction, using a cutoff of adjusted p below 0.01, was how clones that differed between time points or between blood and tumor were identified. TCRdb took this table from immuneACCESS and kept in-frame rearrangements with V and J called. Such tables lack part of the clones; where checked against another copy, unresolved V genes explain under half of the gap, and the rest is unexplained. V, J and clone size are taken as reported in that table, and D and trimming were inferred from the DNA itself. Present in this sample are about 79,000 clones, approximately 80% of which were seen just once. Roughly 7.3% of the sample belongs to the ten largest clones.

For CDR1 and CDR2, the germline V gene lists MGHRA and YSYEKL. The trim is 2 bases for V and 7 bases for J, with a gap of 20 bases between the germline ends. The CDR3 runs 16 residues from the cysteine to the phenylalanine. Only the CDR3 part of the read is kept: 48 bases, read in frame from the first base. The sequence was collected from a man aged 35-49 years with urothelial cancer. The material was PBMCs, obtained around atezolizumab (anti-PD-L1) treatment. The V gene is TRBV4-1 and the J gene is TRBJ1-2, with no reliable assignment of the D segment. The nucleotides are TGCGCCAGCAGCCAAACTAGAGGGCGGGTTGATCTTGGCTACACCTTC. This sequence encodes CASSQTRGRVDLGYTF.